A selection of T cell receptor beta chains follows, all from one sample in a study of CD8 T cells in ankylosing spondylitis. TCRdb re-called the 5' RACE reads with MiXCR, one entry per CDR3 protein. The sample consists of more than 150,000 distinct CDR3 sequences, approximately 18% of them appearing once. Sequenced sample: blood, either unsorted or a sorted T cell fraction (not recorded which). Source of these receptors: a male donor under 30 with ankylosing spondylitis or in good health (not recorded which). Both conserved end residues are part of each CDR3. Each record gives: V gene, CDR3 protein.

>TRBV29-1
CSVEGGYSSYNEQFF
>TRBV9
CASSVVASGQETQYF
>TRBV3-1
CASSPTWTSAPEELFF
>TRBV4-1
CASSQEAGTSVKETQYF
>TRBV5-1
CASSPGTLGLEQFF
>TRBV7-8
CASSLDGGDLYNEQFF
>TRBV20-1
CSASAGNTEAFF
>TRBV5-5
CASSTPRGLTDTQYF
>TRBV18
CASSPQGVRETEAFF
>TRBV5-6
CASSLGQGARRGAKNIQYF
>TRBV24-1
CATLLMDRAQETQYF
>TRBV5-1
CASSPTVTAAYEQYF
>TRBV7-2
CASSPQSGRDNQPQHF
>TRBV6-6
CASSSWHIDTEAFF
>TRBV5-6
CASSLWAPSGEQYF
>TRBV20-1
CSAGRDRVSYEQYF
>TRBV12-3/TRBV12-4
CASSLSLGLGEQFF
>TRBV7-3
CASSLRDGGYEQYF
>TRBV20-1
CRPTFGNEQFF
>TRBV6-2/TRBV6-3
CASSYSNPIPQPQHF
>TRBV4-1
CASSQASGTSDTGELFF
>TRBV6-2/TRBV6-3
CASSLEGIYEQFF
>TRBV4-3
CASSQYGASGRGSTDTQYF
>TRBV20-1
CSARDMGQDYNEQFF